This T cell receptor beta chain was profiled in a study of blood T cell repertoires in COVID-19. Overall study context: COVID-19 samples from acute and convalescent phases originated in the United States, Italy and Spain. Sources were T cells, B-cell-depleted T cells, or PBMCs; the material itself was cDNA or gDNA.

This CDR3 is built from 14 residues. Germline V lookup: CDR1 SGHAT, CDR2 FQNNGV. Trimming removed 3 bases from V and 7 bases from J; junction bases left unmatched: 6. TCRdb keeps only in-frame clones here, not all; method: immunoSEQ multiplex PCR. The data contain some 100,000 clones, roughly nine tenths of them singletons. The sequence was obtained from a man over 45 with acute or convalescent COVID-19. Sequenced material: peripheral blood. The rearrangement links TRBV11-2 to TRBJ2-1; 7 bases fit TRBD1. The CDR3 DNA follows: TGTGCCAGCAGCTTGCGGACAGGTCCTAATGAGCAGTTCTTC. It yields the protein CASSLRTGPNEQFF.